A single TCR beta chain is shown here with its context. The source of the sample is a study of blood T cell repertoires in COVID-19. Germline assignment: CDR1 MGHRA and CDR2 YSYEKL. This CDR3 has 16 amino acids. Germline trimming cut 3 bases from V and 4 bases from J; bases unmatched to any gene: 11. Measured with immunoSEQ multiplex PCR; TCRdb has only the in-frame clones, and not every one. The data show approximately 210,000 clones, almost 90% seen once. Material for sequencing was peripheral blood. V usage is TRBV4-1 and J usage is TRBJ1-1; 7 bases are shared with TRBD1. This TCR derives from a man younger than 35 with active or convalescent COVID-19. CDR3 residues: CASSHQLTGSGTEAFF. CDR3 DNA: TGCGCCAGCAGCCATCAGTTGACAGGGAGTGGCACTGAAGCTTTCTTT.